Shown below are 18 T cell receptor beta chains from a single sample sequenced in a study of T cell changes during pregnancy in multiple sclerosis. Produced via immunoSEQ multiplex PCR; TCRdb's table is partial and in-frame only. The sample contains 70,000 to 75,000 clones, around nine tenths of which appear only once. Sequenced here: peripheral blood, sampled in the second trimester of pregnancy. Every receptor here comes from a female donor in good health, enrolled as a control in a pregnancy study.

The chain is built from TRBV6-5 and TRBJ1-2, with D perhaps matching TRBD1 (5 bases). The length of the CDR3 is 16 residues. V dropped 0 bases and J dropped 1 base, with 12 bases sitting between them. Germline V gives CDR1 MNHEY, CDR2 SVGAGI. This chain's CDR3 is CASSYSGPARNYGYTF. The CDR3 coding sequence is TGTGCCAGCAGTTACTCGGGGCCAGCCCGTAACTATGGCTACACCTTC.

The chain joins TRBV6-5 to TRBJ1-1; unclear D gene. Between the trimmed V and J ends, which lost 7 bases and 9 bases, there was a span of 15 bases. Looked up from germline, CDR1 is MNHEY and CDR2 is SVGAGI. The CDR3 totals 12 residues. The CDR3 DNA reads as TGTGCCAGCACAGATCTGAGGTATAAAGCTTTCTTT. This codes for CASTDLRYKAFF.

This sequence joins TRBV6-5 and TRBJ2-7, with 8 bases aligning to TRBD2. This CDR3 spans 15 amino acids. Germline-derived CDR1 and CDR2 are MNHEY and SVGAGI. V dropped 2 bases and J dropped 3; count of bases not matched to a gene: 6. CDR3 DNA sequence: TGTGCCAGCAGTTACGAGTGGCGGGGGGACTACGAGCAGTACTTC. Translation gives CASSYEWRGDYEQYF.

The chain carries TRBV9 and TRBJ2-1, with 7 bases that match TRBD2. Germline V gene data show CDR1 as SGDLS and CDR2 as YYNGEE. The V and J ends lost 4 bases and 4 bases, in that order; junction bases with no gene match: 14. This CDR3 has 17 amino acids. CDR3 sequence reads: CASSSVSRGGSYNEQFF. The CDR3 DNA reads TGTGCCAGCAGCAGCGTAAGTCGCGGGGGTAGTTACAATGAGCAGTTCTTC.

This chain uses TRBV28 with TRBJ2-7; 9 nucleotides match TRBD1. V shed 4 bases and J 5 bases; nucleotides not matched to a gene: 12. Germline values: CDR1 MDHEN, CDR2 SYDVKM. The CDR3 loop spans 16 amino acids. The CDR3 DNA follows: TGTGCCAGCAGTTACACCGATTTAAGGACAGGGGACGAGCAGTACTTC. This sequence encodes CASSYTDLRTGDEQYF.

This chain's CDR3 is CASSPTGGNQPQHF. DNA for the CDR3: TGCGCCAGCAGCCCTACCGGGGGTAATCAGCCCCAGCATTTT. The V and J genes are TRBV4-1 and TRBJ1-5, with D possibly being TRBD1 (5 bases). Germline assignment: CDR1 MGHRA and CDR2 YSYEKL. CDR3 length: 14 residues. Between the trimmed V and J ends, which lost 4 bases and 4 bases, there was a span of 11 bases.

The chain links TRBV2 to TRBJ1-2, with a tentative D call TRBD1 (5 bases). CDR3 length: 13 residues. Trimming stripped 10 bases from V and 8 bases from J, with 20 bases between. Per germline, CDR1 SNHLY and CDR2 FYNNEI. CDR3 in amino acids: CATRRGGAYGYTF. CDR3 bases: TGTGCCACCCGAAGAGGAGGGGCCTACGGCTACACCTTC.

The rearrangement links TRBV4-1 to TRBJ1-5; D remains unclear. V was shortened by 1 base and J by 4 bases, with 17 bases between the two germline ends. The CDR3 length is 17 residues. Germline V gives CDR1 MGHRA, CDR2 YSYEKL. The CDR3 loop is CASSQVADSYTNQPQHF. Here the CDR3 DNA reads TGCGCCAGCAGCCAAGTAGCAGATTCTTATACTAATCAGCCCCAGCATTTT.

The V call is TRBV19, the J call TRBJ1-2; D is possibly TRBD1 (5 bases). There are 15 residues in the CDR3. Trimming shortened V by 0 bases and J by 5 bases, and 13 bases separated the two germline ends. Germline V lookup: CDR1 LNHDA, CDR2 SQIVND (reference sequence). The CDR3 reads CASSIEYGRQYGYTF. The CDR3 DNA is TGTGCCAGTAGTATAGAGTACGGTCGACAGTATGGCTACACCTTC. Filled out from reference TRBV19 and TRBJ1-2, the complete variable domain reads DGGITQSPKYLFRKEGQNVTLSCEQNLNHDAMYWYRQDPGQGLRLIYYSQIVNDFQKGDIAEGYSVSREKKESFPLTVTSAQKNPTAFYLCASSIEYGRQYGYTFGSGTRLTVV.

The gene calls are TRBV5-1 and TRBJ1-2; 8 bases match TRBD1. Trimming cost V 5 bases and J 8 bases; bases outside gene matches: 8. The V gene's germline CDR1 is SGHRS and CDR2 YFSETQ. This CDR3 comprises 13 residues. CDR3 nucleotides: TGCGCCAGCAGGGGACAGGACGGAGGCGGCTACACCTTC. Protein product: CASRGQDGGGYTF. Filled out from reference TRBV5-1 and TRBJ1-2, the complete variable domain reads KAGVTQTPRYLIKTRGQQVTLSCSPISGHRSVSWYQQTPGQGLQFLFEYFSETQRNKGNFPGRFSGRQFSNSRSEMNVSTLELGDSALYLCASRGQDGGGYTFGSGTRLTVV.

The V gene is TRBV21-1, the J gene TRBJ1-4; the tabulated D call, TRBD1, remains unverified against the DNA. TRBV21-1 is given as a pseudogene. This CDR3 spans 20 amino acids. The CDR3 reads CASSIWVTGGVIRANEKLFF. The CDR3 DNA reads as TGTGCCAGCAGCATCTGGGTGACAGGGGGCGTTATTCGGGCTAATGAAAAACTGTTTTTT.

This chain joins TRBV28 and TRBJ2-7; possibly TRBD2 for D (5 bases). Germline V gene data show CDR1 as MDHEN and CDR2 as SYDVKM. Trimming left V 6 bases short and J 7 bases short, with 25 bases between. This CDR3 spans 16 amino acids. The DNA of the CDR3 is TGTGCCAGCAGCCTCCCCCATGTCGCGGGCCTTGGAGAGCAGTACTTC. Translation: CASSLPHVAGLGEQYF.

The sample holds one count of this clone. V and J are TRBV7-2 and TRBJ1-3; 7 bases are a match to TRBD1. Germline CDR1 is SGHTA and CDR2 is FQGNSA. The J segment lost 0 bases and the V segment lost 5 bases, leaving 4 bases of the junction unmatched. This CDR3 spans 15 amino acids. The CDR3 loop is CASSRDSTSGNTIYF. The CDR3 coding sequence is TGTGCCAGCAGCAGGGACAGTACCTCTGGAAACACCATATATTTT.

The genes are TRBV15 and TRBJ2-5, with D tentatively TRBD2 (5 bases). CDR3 length equals 12 residues. V was shortened by 6 bases and J by 8 bases, with 13 bases between the two germline ends. Germline CDR1 is LNHNV and CDR2 is YYDKDF (reference sequence). CDR3: CATSGPEGTQYF. The CDR3 coding sequence is TGTGCCACCAGTGGCCCCGAGGGTACCCAGTACTTC.

J is TRBJ1-1 and V is TRBV7-9; D ambiguous. Trimming removed 5 bases at V and 1 base at J, with 11 bases between. Germline lookup yields CDR1 SEHNR and CDR2 FQNEAQ (reference sequence). CDR3 length: 14 residues. CDR3 bases: TGTGCCAGCAGCCCTACTACGGCGAACACTGAAGCTTTCTTT. Translation: CASSPTTANTEAFF.

The V gene is TRBV7-3, the J gene TRBJ2-6; 9 bases align to TRBD1. V gave up 5 bases and J gave up 0 bases; unmatched junction bases: 8. The CDR3 runs to 18 residues. Germline assignment: CDR1 SGHTA and CDR2 FQGTGA. CDR3 in DNA: TGTGCCAGCAGCACTCGGGACAGGGCTTTCTCTGGGGCCAACGTCCTGACTTTC. This codes for CASSTRDRAFSGANVLTF.

CDR3 amino acids: CSVDRGANYGYTF. In DNA, the CDR3 is TGCAGCGTGGACAGGGGAGCTAACTATGGCTACACCTTC. V gene TRBV29-1 combines with J gene TRBJ1-2, with 9 bases lining up with TRBD1. The CDR3 consists of 13 residues. Trimming cost V 6 bases and J 0 bases; bases outside gene matches: 2. Germline V CDR1 and CDR2: SQVTM, ANQGSEA.

The rearrangement uses TRBV19 and TRBJ1-5, with a possible D match to TRBD1 (5 bases). Germline assignment: CDR1 LNHDA and CDR2 SQIVND (reference sequence). V dropped 1 base and J dropped 7 bases, with 14 bases sitting between them. The CDR3 consists of 15 residues. CDR3 sequence (DNA): TGTGCCAGTAGTATAGTCGCAGGGCCAGGGCAGCCCCAGCATTTT. This sequence encodes CASSIVAGPGQPQHF.